The present T cell receptor (beta chain) was sequenced within a study of cytomegalovirus exposure and HLA in healthy donors. Study outcomes and limitations: In vitro confirmation showed three CMV-associated chains to be CMV antigen specific.

Here immunoSEQ multiplex PCR was the method, and the copy in TCRdb shows in-frame clones only, minus some. Counted here are 150,000 to 200,000 clones, 70% to 90% occurring once; the ten biggest clones make up under 2.5%. A remark on this clone: The antigen remains undetermined.

The CDR3 runs to 13 residues. V gave up 2 bases and J gave up 3 bases, with 8 bases separating them. Germline V gene data show CDR1 as MNHNY and CDR2 as SVGAGI (reference sequence). The chain is built from TRBV6-6 and TRBJ2-7; tentatively, D is TRBD1 (6 bases). The clonotype was recovered from a man younger than 40 in good health and CMV-seropositive. Sample: PBMCs. Written as DNA, the CDR3 is TGTGCCAGCAGTTACCCGGGACACTACGAGCAGTACTTC. Its translation: CASSYPGHYEQYF.